This T cell receptor (beta chain) was identified during a study of blood T cell repertoires in COVID-19. Overall study context: PBMCs, B-cell-depleted T cells, or T cells provided the cDNA or gDNA that made up the material.

Original data processing: Counts of nucleated cells, estimated from reference gene primer amplification, were obtained. TCRdb keeps only in-frame clones here, not all; method: immunoSEQ multiplex PCR. The V and J calls and the clone size are those of that table, but D and trimming were determined from the DNA. The table lists 350,000 to 450,000 clones, nearly 90% of them singletons. Symptom resolution, clearance, or two negative PCRs marked the recovered donors of Cohort 3. The source material was PBMCs or T cells enriched from blood (not recorded which). The receptor was isolated from a woman aged 30 to 39 who had recovered from COVID-19.

CDR3 coding DNA: TGTGCCAGCAGTTCCCAGGTTAGAGTGGGAGCTTTCTTT. Residues: CASSSQVRVGAFF. The chain combines TRBV6-5 with TRBJ1-1; D unresolved. The CDR3 has 13 residues. The V and J ends lost 4 bases and 10 bases respectively, with 16 bases between them. From germline, CDR1 is MNHEY and CDR2 SVGAGI.